One T cell receptor beta chain is described in this entry. This sample is part of a study of T cells in tuberculosis. Only in-frame clones appear in the TCRdb table, and some are missing; sequencing was by immunoSEQ multiplex PCR. The sample has tens of thousands of clones; approximately 96% are singletons. Germline CDR1 MNHEY, CDR2 SMNVEV (reference sequence). V was clipped by 4 bases and J by 6 bases; unmatched bases: 13. The CDR3 extends over 17 amino acids. The sample consisted of PBMCs. The V gene is TRBV27, the J gene TRBJ2-7; 12 positions agree with TRBD2. The receptor was derived from a donor aged 10-29 years with latent tuberculosis or without tuberculosis infection. Here the CDR3 reads CASSSTSLAGGPLEQYF. For the CDR3, the DNA is TGTGCCAGCAGTTCGACTTCTCTAGCGGGAGGGCCCCTCGAGCAGTACTTC.